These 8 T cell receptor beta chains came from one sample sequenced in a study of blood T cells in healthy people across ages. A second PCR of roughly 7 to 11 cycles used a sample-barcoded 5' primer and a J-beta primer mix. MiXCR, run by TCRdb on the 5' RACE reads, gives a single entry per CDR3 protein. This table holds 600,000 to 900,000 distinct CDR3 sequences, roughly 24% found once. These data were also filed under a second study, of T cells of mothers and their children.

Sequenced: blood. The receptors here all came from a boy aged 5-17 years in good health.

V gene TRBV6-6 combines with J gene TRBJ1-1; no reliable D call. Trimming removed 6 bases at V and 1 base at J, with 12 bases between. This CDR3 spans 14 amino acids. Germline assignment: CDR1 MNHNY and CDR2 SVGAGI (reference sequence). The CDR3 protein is CASSPRGKNTEAFF. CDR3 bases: TGTGCCAGCAGCCCCCGGGGTAAGAACACTGAAGCTTTCTTT.

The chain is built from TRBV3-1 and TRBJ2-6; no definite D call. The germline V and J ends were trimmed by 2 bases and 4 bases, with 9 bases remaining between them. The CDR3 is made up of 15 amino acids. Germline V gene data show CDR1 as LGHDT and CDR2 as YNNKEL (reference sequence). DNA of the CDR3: TGTGCCAGCAGCCAAAGGTGGCGCGGGGCCAACGTCCTGACTTTC. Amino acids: CASSQRWRGANVLTF.

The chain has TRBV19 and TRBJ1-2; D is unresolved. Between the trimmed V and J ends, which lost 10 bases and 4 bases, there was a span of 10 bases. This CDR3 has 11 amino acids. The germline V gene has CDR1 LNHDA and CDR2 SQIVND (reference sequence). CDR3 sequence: CATGGIYGYTF. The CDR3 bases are TGTGCCACCGGCGGGATCTATGGCTACACCTTC.

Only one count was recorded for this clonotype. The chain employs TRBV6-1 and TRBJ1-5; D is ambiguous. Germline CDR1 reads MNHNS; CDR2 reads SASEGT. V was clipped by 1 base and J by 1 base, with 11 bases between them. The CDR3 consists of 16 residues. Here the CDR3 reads CASSEVTDASNQPQHF. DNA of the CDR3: TGTGCCAGCAGTGAAGTAACAGATGCCAGCAATCAGCCCCAGCATTTT.

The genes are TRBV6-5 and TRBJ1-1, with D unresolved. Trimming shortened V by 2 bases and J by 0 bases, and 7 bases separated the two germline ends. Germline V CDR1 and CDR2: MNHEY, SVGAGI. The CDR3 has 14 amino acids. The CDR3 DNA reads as TGTGCCAGCAGTTACCAAGGGTTGAACACTGAAGCTTTCTTT. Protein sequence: CASSYQGLNTEAFF.

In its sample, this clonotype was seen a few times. The DNA of the CDR3 is TGCGCCAGCAGCCAAGATGTCCCCGGGGGGCGTAATGAAAAACTGTTTTTT. It translates to CASSQDVPGGRNEKLFF. The V and J genes are TRBV4-1 and TRBJ1-4; D is perhaps TRBD1 (6 bases). Trimming stripped 0 bases from V and 4 bases from J, with 15 bases between. Looked up from germline, CDR1 is MGHRA and CDR2 is YSYEKL. The CDR3 covers 17 residues.

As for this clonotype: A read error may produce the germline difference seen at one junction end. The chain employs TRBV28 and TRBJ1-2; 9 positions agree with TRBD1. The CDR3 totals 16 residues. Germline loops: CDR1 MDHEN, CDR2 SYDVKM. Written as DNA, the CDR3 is TGTACCAGCTTGTTCTGGGGGACAGGGTCTAACTATGGCTACACCTTC. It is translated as CTSLFWGTGSNYGYTF.

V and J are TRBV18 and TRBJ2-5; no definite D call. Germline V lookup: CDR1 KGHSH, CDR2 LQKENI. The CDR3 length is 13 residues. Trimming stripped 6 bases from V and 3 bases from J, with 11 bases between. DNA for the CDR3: TGTGCCAGCTCCCCGGACGGTAAAGAGACCCAGTACTTC. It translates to CASSPDGKETQYF.